This T cell receptor beta chain is drawn from a study of shared clonotypes between healthy human individuals. A remark on this clone: Its antigen is unidentified.

In the naive CD8 group, cells lacked CD45RO and were positively selected for CCR7, so terminally differentiated effector memory CD45RA+ cells were left out. Notes on the study in general: Depth was large, yet rarefaction showed that sorted-subset sequencing was incomplete.

TCRdb's copy holds only in-frame clones and misses some; the assay was immunoSEQ multiplex PCR. The table has approximately 840,000 clones, about 96% seen once. Sequenced material: naive CD8+ T cells sorted from blood. The source is a man aged 25-40 years in good health.

The CDR3 loop is CAIREPGTSLDTQYF. CDR3 nucleotides: TGTGCCATCAGGGAACCCGGGACTAGCCTCGATACGCAGTATTTT. The V and J genes are TRBV10-3 and TRBJ2-3, with 9 bases fitting TRBD2. The CDR3 sequence is 15 residues long. V shed 6 bases, J shed 6 bases, and the junction held 10 bases outside the gene matches. Germline assignment: CDR1 ENHRY and CDR2 SYGVKD.